The 21 T cell receptor beta chains given below trace back to one sample, sequenced in a study of shared clonotypes between healthy human individuals. The protocol was immunoSEQ multiplex PCR, while the TCRdb copy is restricted to in-frame clones and leaves out a portion. The top ten clones hold over 0.12% of a sample with a few million clones, 85% to 95% of them seen once. The sample was naive CD4+ T cells sorted from blood. Sample subset: CD45RA+ positively selected. These receptors were collected from a man aged 18 to 29 in good health.

The chain links TRBV19 to TRBJ1-5, with D perhaps matching TRBD1 (6 bases). With 5 bases removed from V and 3 bases from J, the gap between germline ends came to 14 bases. This CDR3 is built from 15 residues. Per the germline V gene, CDR1 is LNHDA and CDR2 is SQIVND (reference sequence). The CDR3 sequence is CASSPIDRFNQPQHF. In DNA, the CDR3 is TGTGCCAGTAGTCCGATCGACAGGTTCAATCAGCCCCAGCATTTT.

The chain is built from TRBV11-2 and TRBJ2-4; D might be TRBD1 (5 bases). Germline CDR1 is SGHAT and CDR2 is FQNNGV. CDR3 length: 15 residues. Trimming took off 4 bases at V and 0 bases at J, with 10 bases between the two ends. The chain's CDR3 is CASSSSTVAKNIQYF. Written as DNA, the CDR3 is TGTGCCAGCAGCTCCTCGACAGTAGCCAAAAACATTCAGTACTTC.

The chain links TRBV18 to TRBJ1-5, with D unclear. Germline loops: CDR1 KGHSH, CDR2 LQKENI. Trimming removed 4 bases from V and 5 bases from J, with 9 bases in between. CDR3 length: 13 amino acids. CDR3 sequence: CASSQNTDQPQHF. In nucleotides, the CDR3 is TGTGCCAGCTCACAGAACACGGATCAGCCCCAGCATTTT. Together with reference TRBV18 and TRBJ1-5, the CDR3 gives the full variable domain: NAGVMQNPRHLVRRRGQEARLRCSPMKGHSHVYWYRQLPEEGLKFMVYLQKENIIDESGMPKERFSAEFPKEGPSILRIQQVVRGDSAAYFCASSQNTDQPQHFGDGTRLSIL.

V usage is TRBV5-4 and J usage is TRBJ1-1, with D tentatively TRBD1 (6 bases). Looked up from germline, CDR1 is SGHNT and CDR2 is YYREEE (reference sequence). The germline V and J ends were trimmed by 1 base and 5 bases, with 12 bases remaining between them. The CDR3 has 14 amino acids. CDR3 in DNA: TGTGCCAGCAGCTTGTCGGCAGGGGAAACTGAAGCTTTCTTT. Translating it yields CASSLSAGETEAFF.

This chain joins TRBV5-1 and TRBJ1-4; TRBD1 aligns across 7 bases. The CDR3 sequence is 15 residues long. Germline V gives CDR1 SGHRS, CDR2 YFSETQ. J gave up 5 bases and V 4 bases, and 8 bases lay outside the gene matches. In DNA, the CDR3 is TGCGCCAGCAGCAGCCAGACAGGGATGAATGAAAAACTGTTTTTT. Amino acids: CASSSQTGMNEKLFF. The whole variable domain, remainder taken from reference TRBV5-1 and TRBJ1-4, is KAGVTQTPRYLIKTRGQQVTLSCSPISGHRSVSWYQQTPGQGLQFLFEYFSETQRNKGNFPGRFSGRQFSNSRSEMNVSTLELGDSALYLCASSSQTGMNEKLFFGSGTQLSVL.

The count of this clone is one. Additional DNA sequences in this sample encode the identical CDR3. The chain couples TRBV7-9 to TRBJ1-1; 8 bases are shared with TRBD1. This CDR3 is 14 amino acids long. The germline gives CDR1 SEHNR, CDR2 FQNEAQ (reference sequence). V trimming: 1 base; J trimming: 4 bases; junction bases outside the gene matches: 2. The CDR3 region is CASSLDRGGTEAFF. The CDR3 nucleotides read TGTGCCAGCAGCTTAGACAGGGGGGGCACTGAAGCTTTCTTT.

This chain links TRBV7-8 with TRBJ2-7, with 9 bases identical to TRBD2. This CDR3 has 14 amino acids. Germline values: CDR1 SGHVS, CDR2 FQNEAQ. J gave up 10 bases and V 0 bases, and 7 bases lay outside the gene matches. This chain's CDR3 is CASSLASGGLAQYF. DNA of the CDR3: TGTGCCAGCAGCTTAGCGTCGGGGGGACTAGCTCAGTACTTC.

This clone appeared a few times. The genes are TRBV11-2 and TRBJ1-2; no definite D call. The CDR3 spans 14 residues. Germline V lookup: CDR1 SGHAT, CDR2 FQNNGV. V lost 5 bases to trimming and J lost 8 bases, with 18 bases between them. CDR3: CASSPSGGTGGYTF. CDR3 in DNA: TGTGCCAGCAGCCCCTCGGGTGGAACGGGAGGCTACACCTTC.

V gene TRBV18 combines with J gene TRBJ2-3; the D gene is possibly TRBD1 (7 bases). The germline V gene has CDR1 KGHSH and CDR2 LQKENI. V lost 0 bases and J 0 bases, leaving 16 bases between the germline ends. CDR3 size: 18 residues. DNA for the CDR3: TGTGCCAGCTCACCACCCGCGGGACAGCGTACTAGCACAGATACGCAGTATTTT. Protein: CASSPPAGQRTSTDTQYF. The full variable domain, its missing parts supplied by reference TRBV18 and TRBJ2-3, is NAGVMQNPRHLVRRRGQEARLRCSPMKGHSHVYWYRQLPEEGLKFMVYLQKENIIDESGMPKERFSAEFPKEGPSILRIQQVVRGDSAAYFCASSPPAGQRTSTDTQYFGPGTRLTVL.

The chain employs TRBV6-5 and TRBJ2-3, with D maybe TRBD2 (6 bases). From germline, CDR1 is MNHEY and CDR2 SVGAGI. The CDR3 runs 13 residues. The ends were cut back, 4 bases at V and 8 bases at J, with 13 bases in the middle. The CDR3 DNA follows: TGTGCCAGCAGTTCCCAGGGCGGGGCTACGCAGTATTTT. The encoded protein is CASSSQGGATQYF.

A few counts support this clone. The rearrangement links TRBV25-1 to TRBJ1-5; D is possibly TRBD1 (6 bases). The germline V and J ends were trimmed by 5 bases and 4 bases, with 9 bases remaining between them. Germline lookup yields CDR1 MGHDK and CDR2 SYGVNS. The CDR3 consists of 13 residues. The CDR3 region is CASSSTGNQPQHF. CDR3 sequence (DNA): TGTGCCAGCAGTTCGACAGGTAATCAGCCCCAGCATTTT.

The genes are TRBV7-9 and TRBJ2-2; TRBD1 matches at 8 bases. CDR3 size: 17 residues. Trimming cost V 1 base and J 5 bases; bases outside gene matches: 9. In germline, CDR1 is SEHNR, CDR2 FQNEAQ (reference sequence). The CDR3 nucleotides are TGTGCCAGCAGCTTAGGTGTCGACAGGGGTTGGACCGGGGAGCTGTTTTTT. Translated, it gives CASSLGVDRGWTGELFF.

The chain employs TRBV27 and TRBJ2-6, with D unresolved. Germline loops: CDR1 MNHEY, CDR2 SMNVEV (reference sequence). The V end was cut by 6 bases, the J end by 2 bases, with 5 bases between. This CDR3 contains 13 residues. DNA for the CDR3: TGTGCCAGCAGAGTAACTGGGGCCAACGTCCTGACTTTC. This codes for CASRVTGANVLTF.

The chain is built from TRBV5-4 and TRBJ2-4; D is undetermined. V gave up 0 bases and J gave up 10 bases, with 8 bases separating them. The CDR3 length is 12 residues. Germline CDR1 and CDR2: SGHNT and YYREEE (reference sequence). The CDR3 loop is CASSLALGIQYF. The CDR3 DNA follows: TGTGCCAGCAGCTTGGCCCTGGGTATTCAGTACTTC. Supplemented by reference TRBV5-4 and TRBJ2-4, the full variable domain reads ETGVTQSPTHLIKTRGQQVTLRCSSQSGHNTVSWYQQALGQGPQFIFQYYREEENGRGNFPPRFSGLQFPNYSSELNVNALELDDSALYLCASSLALGIQYFGAGTRLSVL.

This chain uses TRBV2 with TRBJ1-5; 8 bases are shared with TRBD1. The CDR3 runs 14 residues. V lost 4 bases, J lost 6 bases, and 5 bases stayed unmatched. Per germline, CDR1 SNHLY and CDR2 FYNNEI. The CDR3 DNA sequence: TGTGCCAGCAGTGGGGGACAGGCAGGTCAGCCCCAGCATTTT. Translation gives CASSGGQAGQPQHF.

The chain's CDR3 is CASSESPLDGELFF. CDR3 in DNA: TGCGCCAGCAGTGAGTCCCCCCTGGACGGGGAGCTGTTTTTT. The chain joins TRBV10-1 to TRBJ2-2; no reliable D call. This CDR3 is 14 amino acids long. With 0 bases removed from V and 7 bases from J, the gap between germline ends came to 9 bases. CDR1 WNHNN and CDR2 SYGVQD come from the germline V gene (reference sequence).

The gene calls are TRBV18 and TRBJ2-3, with D maybe TRBD2 (7 bases). V was clipped by 1 base and J by 10 bases, with 24 bases between them. Germline-derived CDR1 and CDR2 are KGHSH and LQKENI. CDR3 length: 17 amino acids. The CDR3 spells CASSPQRDTRGKDSQYF. CDR3 sequence (DNA): TGTGCCAGCTCACCACAGCGGGACACCAGGGGTAAAGACTCGCAGTATTTT. The full variable domain, completed using reference TRBV18 and TRBJ2-3, is NAGVMQNPRHLVRRRGQEARLRCSPMKGHSHVYWYRQLPEEGLKFMVYLQKENIIDESGMPKERFSAEFPKEGPSILRIQQVVRGDSAAYFCASSPQRDTRGKDSQYFGPGTRLTVL.

For this clone: The sample has other DNA sequences that encode this CDR3 too. The genes are TRBV9 and TRBJ2-2; D uncertain. With 0 bases removed from V and 0 bases from J, the gap between germline ends came to 3 bases. This CDR3 is 14 amino acids long. Germline CDR1 is SGDLS and CDR2 is YYNGEE. The CDR3 reads CASSVASNTGELFF. Here the CDR3 DNA reads TGTGCCAGCAGCGTAGCTTCGAACACCGGGGAGCTGTTTTTT.

The sample holds one count of this clone. The V call is TRBV18, the J call TRBJ2-3; 10 bases are a match to TRBD2. The CDR3 extends over 15 amino acids. Germline-derived CDR1 and CDR2 are KGHSH and LQKENI. J was trimmed by 4 bases and V by 6 bases; bases with no gene match: 7. The CDR3 DNA is TGTGCCAGCTCTCCAGCGGGAGGGCGATCAGATACGCAGTATTTT. Residues: CASSPAGGRSDTQYF. Based on the CDR3 plus reference TRBV18 and TRBJ2-3, the full variable domain is NAGVMQNPRHLVRRRGQEARLRCSPMKGHSHVYWYRQLPEEGLKFMVYLQKENIIDESGMPKERFSAEFPKEGPSILRIQQVVRGDSAAYFCASSPAGGRSDTQYFGPGTRLTVL.

The chain carries TRBV7-2 and TRBJ2-7; 9 nucleotides line up with TRBD2. This CDR3 has 14 residues. J was trimmed by 5 bases and V by 5 bases; bases with no gene match: 7. Germline values: CDR1 SGHTA, CDR2 FQGNSA. CDR3 loop: CASSRGGGKDEQYF. The CDR3 DNA follows: TGTGCCAGCAGCCGCGGGGGGGGCAAGGACGAGCAGTACTTC.

A single count supports this clone. The chain has TRBV18 and TRBJ1-4; 8 bases map to TRBD1. The CDR3 covers 14 residues. Trimming cost V 5 bases and J 7 bases; bases outside gene matches: 6. Germline V CDR1 and CDR2: KGHSH, LQKENI. The CDR3 sequence: CASSVDRGGEKLFF. Here the CDR3 DNA reads TGTGCCAGCTCAGTCGACAGGGGTGGTGAAAAACTGTTTTTT.